The present TCR beta chain was sequenced within a study of blood T cell repertoires in COVID-19 (dated by TCRdb to the early 2020s). About the investigation overall: Samples covering the acute and convalescent phases of COVID-19 were provided by collaborators in the United States, Italy and Spain. The prospective study material was composed of cDNA or gDNA derived from T cells, B-cell-depleted T cells, or PBMCs. Subjects who had been exposed to COVID-19, were actively infected with it, or had recovered from it provided the deeply sampled blood TCRbeta repertoires that made up the dataset. The repertoires were made available in a free public database intended to serve as a resource for research on the immune response to SARS-CoV-2. The samples were drawn from the first 160 participants of the ongoing ImmuneRACE study and from 1,200 or so subjects provided by 6 global collaborators. A de-identified subject ID, COVID-19 status, age in years and sex were almost always included in the sample metadata. Where available, HLA class I and class II types were obtained from metadata supplied by the sample provider rather than from assay-based typing.

Including the terminal cysteine and valine, the CDR3 comprises 14 residues. Solely the CDR3 DNA is kept, with 42 bases framed from the first base. The germline V end is reduced by 10 bases and the J end by 4 bases; junction bases left unmatched: 13. CDR1 ENHRY and CDR2 SYGVKD are derived from the germline V gene. The immunoSEQ Assay, a bias-controlled multiplex PCR, was used to amplify TCRbeta CDR3 regions from genomic DNA. The authors' analysis ran thus. Within the assay, amplification of reference gene primers was used to estimate how many nucleated cells each sample contained. To quantify the absolute abundance of each unique TCRbeta CDR3 rearrangement, sequence reads were collapsed and filtered. Productive Simpson clonality was computed per sample as the square root of Simpson's diversity index over productive rearrangements. Held by TCRdb, this immuneACCESS table contains in-frame sequences only and omits some clones. Under half of the omission traces to an unresolved V gene where checked; the cause of the rest is unknown. The V and J calls and clone size come from that table; D and trimming were worked out from the DNA. The sample has approximately 300,000 clones on record, around 92% of them singletons. The ten top clones hold approximately 1.8% of the sample.

One collaborating source in Seattle enrolled patients during active infection and followed them longitudinally through the course of disease. Collaborating institutions collected whole blood in K2EDTA tubes following their own protocols. Collaborator samples were shipped for TCRbeta analysis as frozen whole blood, isolated PBMCs, or DNA extracted from either sample type. The full study reports these points: The quantity of clinical and demographic metadata differed by source and by participant and was supplied without curation.

As regards this clone: The antigen it binds to is not known. Base-call qualities are not available, and no considerably larger clone is one nucleotide away.

This TCR was sampled from a woman aged 30 to 39 with COVID-19, enrolled during active disease. The receptor chain draws on TRBV10-3 and TRBJ2-7; 7 central nucleotides agree with TRBD1. The sample consisted of peripheral blood. The CDR3 protein is CATAPETGKYEQYV. Here is the DNA: TGTGCCACAGCACCCGAGACAGGGAAGTACGAGCAGTACGTC.